Listed here are 2 T cell receptor beta chains from one sample, sequenced in a study of T cell responses to AZD1222 COVID-19 vaccine. TCRdb keeps only in-frame clones here, not all; method: immunoSEQ multiplex PCR. The data show about 220,000 clones, about 93% seen once. The sample was peripheral blood, taken on day 0 of MenACWY control vaccination. The receptors derive from an adult in good health.

CDR3 amino acids: CASSSRGVRIGEQFF. In nucleotides, the CDR3 is TGTGCCAGCAGTTCGCGGGGGGTCCGGATCGGTGAGCAGTTCTTC. The chain is built from TRBV6-5 and TRBJ2-1, with 8 bases that match TRBD2. This CDR3 is built from 15 residues. J lost 9 bases, V lost 4 bases, and 11 bases had no gene match. Germline CDR1 reads MNHEY; CDR2 reads SVGAGI.

This chain joins TRBV28 and TRBJ1-3, with D perhaps TRBD1 (5 bases). Germline-derived CDR1 and CDR2 are MDHEN and SYDVKM. V was cut by 3 bases and J by 0 bases, with 9 bases left in between. The CDR3 is made up of 15 amino acids. Written as DNA, the CDR3 is TGTGCCAGCAGTTTCCAGACAGTCTCTGGAAACACCATATATTTT. Amino acid sequence: CASSFQTVSGNTIYF.